The TCR beta chain under discussion was sequenced for a study of blood T cell repertoires in COVID-19. Study-level information: T cells, B-cell-depleted T cells, or PBMCs supplied cDNA or gDNA.

This clone was detected only a few times. Assay used: immunoSEQ multiplex PCR; TCRdb lists only in-frame clones, some missing. The repertoire holds 150,000 to 200,000 clones, with about 88% as singletons. With 5 bases removed from V and 0 bases from J, the gap between germline ends came to 14 bases. Germline V CDR1 and CDR2: LNHDA, SQIVND (reference sequence). The CDR3 totals 16 residues. This sequence originates from a woman at least 80 years old with acute or convalescent COVID-19. This chain uses TRBV19 with TRBJ1-5; D is unresolved. The sample was peripheral blood. This chain's CDR3 is CASSVRFRHSNQPQHF. CDR3 coding DNA: TGTGCCAGTAGTGTCAGGTTCCGCCATAGCAATCAGCCCCAGCATTTT.